The 5 T cell receptor beta chains below were found in one sample sequenced in a study of shared clonotypes between healthy human individuals. Naive CD8 isolation took CD45RO-negative cells positively selected for CCR7 and excluded terminally differentiated effector memory CD45RA+ cells. Repertoires were generated with immunoSEQ multiplex PCR, while TCRdb's copy carries only in-frame clones and drops some. This repertoire shows around 2,000,000 clones, about 93% found once; its top ten account for around 1.7%. The sample taken for sequencing was naive CD8+ T cells from PBMCs. Receptors were obtained from a young man in good health. Some clones in this sample may be carry-over from other donors' samples.

With respect to this clone: Different DNA sequences within this sample yield the same CDR3. This chain links TRBV7-8 with TRBJ2-7, with 7 bases lining up with TRBD2. The germline gives CDR1 SGHVS, CDR2 FQNEAQ. This CDR3 comprises 16 residues. V was pared by 1 base and J by 0 bases, with 6 bases of the junction left unmatched. CDR3 bases: TGTGCCAGCAGCTTAGGGCTAGCGGAGAGCTCCTACGAGCAGTACTTC. Translated: CASSLGLAESSYEQYF.

V and J are TRBV9 and TRBJ1-1, with 7 positions matching TRBD1. Germline-derived CDR1 and CDR2 are SGDLS and YYNGEE. The CDR3 is 16 amino acids. The junction had 6 bases not matched to a gene; V was cut back by 0 bases and J by 1 base. DNA for the CDR3: TGTGCCAGCAGCGTAGCAGGGGACAGCCCGAACACTGAAGCTTTCTTT. It is translated as CASSVAGDSPNTEAFF.

As concerns this clone: This CDR3 is also generated by other DNA sequences in the sample. This rearrangement joins TRBV7-9 to TRBJ2-7; perhaps TRBD1 as D (5 bases). The V end lost 5 bases, the J end lost 0 bases, and 8 bases lay between the germline ends. This CDR3 region has 13 residues. Germline values: CDR1 SEHNR, CDR2 FQNEAQ (reference sequence). The CDR3 reads CASSPGLSYEQYF. CDR3 bases: TGTGCCAGCAGCCCAGGGCTCTCCTACGAGCAGTACTTC.

V usage is TRBV6-1 and J usage is TRBJ1-5; D not certain. This CDR3 comprises 17 residues. Germline V gene data show CDR1 as MNHNS and CDR2 as SASEGT. V lost 2 bases to trimming and J lost 1 base, with 15 bases between them. In nucleotides, the CDR3 is TGTGCCAGCAGTGAACCCCCGGGTCGGGGAAGCAATCAGCCCCAGCATTTT. Its protein product is CASSEPPGRGSNQPQHF.

This chain joins TRBV9 and TRBJ2-3; 11 bases line up with TRBD2. CDR1 is SGDLS and CDR2 is YYNGEE in the germline V gene. Unmatched junction bases numbered 9, after V lost 0 bases and J lost 6 bases. The CDR3 is 17 amino acids. CDR3 coding DNA: TGTGCCAGCAGCGTAGCTAAGGTGCCTAGCGGGAGGGATACGCAGTATTTT. Its protein product is CASSVAKVPSGRDTQYF.